This T cell receptor (beta chain) was observed in a study of blood T cells in healthy people across ages. About the study: Using template switching, researchers captured about one barcoded beta molecule for each two T cells.

General observations from the study: Significant beta diversity loss was already apparent by age roughly 40, declining roughly linearly.

Turning to this clonotype: As yet, its antigen is unknown. An end of the junction differs from the germline gene, which may be a read error.

With a J-beta primer mix and a sample-barcoded 5' primer, a second PCR ran about 6 to 11 cycles. Every sample gave at least 2.5 million paired-end reads containing CDR3. TCRdb re-called the 5' RACE reads through MiXCR, storing one row per CDR3 protein. This table holds 550,000 to 800,000 distinct CDR3 sequences, over 20% found once. The CDR3 contains 14 residues. CDR1 and CDR2 from the germline V gene are MNHEY and SVGAGI. In terms of origin and age, donors were healthy Caucasian individuals from Russia aged about 6 to 90. The chain links TRBV6-5 to TRBJ2-5; the match to TRBD2 covers 12 bases. The TCR originated in a man between 65 and 85 years old in good health. The sequenced material came from blood. The CDR3 here is CASSSTSGSQTQHF. In nucleotides, the CDR3 is TGTGCCAGCAGCTCGACTAGCGGGAGTCAGACCCAGCACTTC.